Listed below are T cell receptor beta chains from one sample, sequenced in a study of immune heterogeneity within non-small cell lung tumors. Using its own MiXCR run on the multiplex PCR reads, TCRdb lists one record per CDR3 protein. The sample lists 10,000 or so distinct CDR3 sequences; around 17% were seen once. The specimen was lung tumor tissue. These receptor sequences come from a man aged 40-50 years with non-small cell lung cancer. Both conserved end residues are part of each CDR3. Fields, in order: CDR3 protein, CDR3 DNA, D gene, J gene, V gene, clone size. D genes are given only for firm matches. The listing skips clone size in some rows; elsewhere it reads once, few, many or a size class.

CASIIHRRMSGANVLTF TGTGCCAGTATCATTCATCGACGGATGTCTGGGGCCAACGTCCTGACTTTC NA TRBJ2-6 TRBV19 many
CASSATGTASTDTQYF TGTGCCAGCAGTGCGACCGGGACAGCGAGCACAGATACGCAGTATTTT TRBD1 TRBJ2-3 TRBV12-3/TRBV12-4 medium-sized
CASSLEYPKKLFF TGTGCCAGCAGCTTAGAGTACCCGAAAAAACTGTTTTTT NA TRBJ1-4 TRBV7-9 many
CATSGLAGGFQETQYF TGTGCCACCAGCGGATTAGCGGGGGGGTTCCAAGAGACCCAGTACTTC TRBD2 TRBJ2-5 TRBV15 many
CASSFTYTGELFF TGTGCCAGCAGCTTTACCTACACCGGGGAGCTGTTTTTT NA TRBJ2-2 TRBV5-6 NA
CATSAGTGLYEQYF TGTGCCACCAGCGCCGGGACAGGGCTCTACGAGCAGTACTTC TRBD1 TRBJ2-7 TRBV24-1 medium-sized
CASSYGGDRGSYEQYF TGTGCCAGCAGTTACGGGGGGGACAGGGGAAGCTACGAGCAGTACTTC TRBD1 TRBJ2-7 TRBV6-6 many
CASSEGVFATNEKLFF TGCGCCAGCAGCGAGGGGGTATTCGCGACTAATGAAAAACTGTTTTTT NA TRBJ1-4 TRBV5-1 many
CASRSDSQNSPLHF TGCGCCAGCAGGTCTGACAGCCAGAATTCACCCCTCCACTTT NA TRBJ1-6 TRBV5-1 medium-sized
CASSMVGAGGLIQYF TGTGCCAGTAGTATGGTAGGCGCGGGGGGTCTCATTCAGTACTTC TRBD2 TRBJ2-4 TRBV19 few
CASSQKTGQGVPIF TGTGCCAGCTCACAAAAAACTGGACAGGGAGTCCCTATTTTT TRBD1 TRBJ1-4 TRBV18 medium-sized
CASSSPLESDEKLFF TGTGCCAGCTCGAGTCCCCTAGAGAGTGATGAAAAACTGTTTTTT NA TRBJ1-4 TRBV28 medium-sized
CASSLVAAQETQYF TGTGCCAGCAGCTTAGTAGCGGCCCAAGAGACCCAGTACTTC NA TRBJ2-5 TRBV11-2 NA
CAWSVWGQGAHEQYF TGTGCCTGGAGTGTTTGGGGACAGGGGGCCCACGAGCAGTACTTC TRBD1 TRBJ2-7 TRBV30 medium-sized
CAWKGQPNTGELFF TGTGCCTGGAAGGGGCAGCCAAACACCGGGGAGCTGTTTTTT NA TRBJ2-2 TRBV30 many
CASSYWDRENEKLFF TGTGCCAGCAGCTACTGGGACAGGGAAAATGAAAAACTGTTTTTT TRBD1 TRBJ1-4 TRBV4-2 medium-sized
CASSPSGGLGEQYF TGTGCCAGCAGCCCCTCGGGGGGTCTGGGAGAGCAGTACTTC TRBD2 TRBJ2-7 TRBV7-3 medium-sized
CASSQLGLGRTDTQYF TGCGCCAGCAGCCAATTGGGGCTGGGTAGGACAGATACGCAGTATTTT NA TRBJ2-3 TRBV4-3 many
CASSESWTGVDEQYF TGCGCCAGCAGTGAGTCGTGGACAGGGGTGGACGAGCAGTACTTC TRBD1 TRBJ2-7 TRBV10-1 medium-sized
CASSPTLQGAHADTQYF TGTGCCAGCAGCCCTACCTTGCAGGGGGCTCATGCAGATACGCAGTATTTT TRBD1 TRBJ2-3 TRBV16 many